What follows is one T cell receptor beta chain and its context. This table comes from immunoSEQ multiplex PCR, and its TCRdb copy is limited to in-frame clones, with some not included. The sample comprises 140,000 or so clones, about 87% of which are singletons, and about 2.5% rests with the top ten. These data come from a study of blood T cell repertoires in COVID-19. As for the study in general: Specimens from acute and convalescent COVID-19 originated in the United States, Italy and Spain.

CDR3 length: 14 residues. In germline, CDR1 is LGHDT, CDR2 YNNKEL (reference sequence). With V trimmed by 4 bases and J by 8 bases, 6 bases remained unmatched. Source material: peripheral blood. The chain couples TRBV3-1 (or the pseudogene TRBV3-2) to TRBJ1-4; 8 bases fit TRBD1. The receptor was derived from a human donor with COVID-19, enrolled during active disease. The donor label of this sample is uncertain. As DNA, the CDR3 is TGTGCCAGCAGCCTCACAGGGGGATACGAAAAACTGTTTTTT. Residues: CASSLTGGYEKLFF.